Below, 21 T cell receptor beta chains from the same sample are listed, as sequenced in a study of CD8 T cells in ankylosing spondylitis. TCRdb re-called the 5' RACE reads through MiXCR, storing one row per CDR3 protein. The sample has about 260,000 distinct CDR3 sequences; 20% are singletons. What was sequenced was blood, either unsorted or a sorted T cell fraction (not recorded which). These receptors came from a male donor with ankylosing spondylitis or in good health (not recorded which).

The CDR3 region is CASSLGQVLGNTIYF. CDR3 coding DNA: TGTGCCAGCAGCTTGGGGCAGGTCCTTGGAAACACCATATATTTT. This rearrangement joins TRBV7-6 to TRBJ1-3; possibly TRBD1 for D (5 bases). There are 15 residues in the CDR3. Germline assignment: CDR1 SGHVS and CDR2 FNYEAQ. Between the trimmed V and J ends, which lost 3 bases and 3 bases, there was a span of 12 bases. The full variable domain, completed using reference TRBV7-6 and TRBJ1-3, is GAGVSQSPRYKVTKRGQDVALRCDPISGHVSLYWYRQALGQGPEFLTYFNYEAQQDKSGLPNDRFSAERPEGSISTLTIQRTEQRDSAMYRCASSLGQVLGNTIYFGEGSWLTVV.

A few counts support this clonotype. V and J are TRBV5-1 and TRBJ2-3; D gene ambiguous. CDR1 SGHRS and CDR2 YFSETQ come from the germline V gene. The V end lost 4 bases, the J end lost 5 bases, and 8 bases lay between the germline ends. The CDR3 is 12 residues long. The CDR3 coding sequence is TGCGCCAGCAGCATTGGAGAAGATACGCAGTATTTT. Residues: CASSIGEDTQYF.

The chain combines TRBV15 with TRBJ2-1; 11 nucleotides align to TRBD2. Looked up from germline, CDR1 is LNHNV and CDR2 is YYDKDF (reference sequence). CDR3 length: 16 amino acids. The junction had 7 bases not matched to a gene; V was cut back by 4 bases and J by 5 bases. The DNA of the CDR3 is TGTGCCACCAGCATTACTAGCGGGAGTATCCACAATGAGCAGTTCTTC. Its protein is CATSITSGSIHNEQFF. The entire variable domain, with the rest obtained from reference TRBV15 and TRBJ2-1, is as follows: DAMVIQNPRYQVTQFGKPVTLSCSQTLNHNVMYWYQQKSSQAPKLLFHYYDKDFNNEADTPDNFQSRRPNTSFCFLDIRSPGLGDTAMYLCATSITSGSIHNEQFFGPGTRLTVL.

The V call is TRBV10-2, the J call TRBJ2-6; no definite D call. Trimming left V 2 bases short and J 4 bases short, with 9 bases between. The CDR3 consists of 15 residues. CDR1 is WSHSY, CDR2 SAAADI, per germline. CDR3 amino acids: CASSEQLSGANVLTF. The CDR3 DNA reads as TGCGCCAGCAGTGAGCAGCTCTCCGGGGCCAACGTCCTGACTTTC.

This clonotype was found a few times. V is TRBV27 and J is TRBJ2-7, with a weak D call TRBD1 (5 bases). The germline CDR1 and CDR2 sequences are MNHEY and SMNVEV (reference sequence). The germline V and J ends were trimmed by 2 bases and 0 bases, with 11 bases remaining between them. This CDR3 has 15 amino acids. The CDR3 bases are TGTGCCAGCAGTTTAAAGGGGCTGAGCTCCTACGAGCAGTACGTC. Encoded protein: CASSLKGLSSYEQYV.

J is TRBJ1-5 and V is TRBV20-1; 8 bases line up with TRBD1. The CDR3 length is 15 residues. Germline V gene sequence: CDR1 DFQATT, CDR2 SNEGSKA (reference sequence). The trim removed 5 bases at V and 3 bases at J, leaving 9 bases unmatched. As DNA, the CDR3 is TGCAGTGCTCAACTTGACAGGGGAAACAATCAGCCCCAGCATTTT. Amino acid sequence: CSAQLDRGNNQPQHF.

The chain combines TRBV20-1 with TRBJ1-1; D remains unclear. The CDR3 covers 15 residues. Looked up from germline, CDR1 is DFQATT and CDR2 is SNEGSKA (reference sequence). V was pared by 0 bases and J by 1 base, with 12 bases between. CDR3 in amino acids: CSARDIKGGNTEAFF. The CDR3 coding sequence is TGCAGTGCTAGAGACATCAAAGGTGGGAACACTGAAGCTTTCTTT.

The chain recombines TRBV25-1 with TRBJ1-6; D gene uncertain. CDR3 length: 14 amino acids. Germline V gives CDR1 MGHDK, CDR2 SYGVNS. Trimming left V 2 bases short and J 3 bases short, with 5 bases between. The DNA of the CDR3 is TGTGCCAGCAGTGAAGCGGGCTATAATTCACCCCTCCACTTT. As protein: CASSEAGYNSPLHF.

The chain joins TRBV12-5 to TRBJ1-4; D is possibly TRBD1 (5 bases). CDR3 size: 15 residues. CDR1 and CDR2 from the germline V gene are LGHNT and FRNRAP. Trimming cost V 11 bases and J 5 bases, with 21 bases left between them. CDR3 region: CAGGLGTKVNEKLFF. CDR3 coding DNA: TGTGCTGGGGGTCTTGGTACCAAGGTAAATGAAAAACTGTTTTTT.

The chain is built from TRBV12-3 or TRBV12-4 and TRBJ2-4, with D maybe TRBD1 (5 bases). CDR3 length equals 15 residues. V lost 2 bases to trimming and J lost 1 base, with 9 bases between them. Here the CDR3 reads CASSLLGAAKNIQYF. DNA for the CDR3: TGTGCCAGCAGTTTACTAGGGGCGGCCAAAAACATTCAGTACTTC.

The CDR3 here is CASSFSWGGSGTEAFF. The CDR3 nucleotides read TGTGCCAGCAGTTTTTCTTGGGGGGGGAGTGGCACTGAAGCTTTCTTT. J is TRBJ1-1 and V is TRBV12-3 or TRBV12-4, with a weak D call TRBD1 (5 bases). V was pared by 3 bases and J by 4 bases, with 18 bases between. This CDR3 has 16 amino acids.

The table lists this clonotype with many counts. The chain has TRBV12-3 or TRBV12-4 and TRBJ2-2; no firm D call. The CDR3 sequence is 13 residues long. V shed 8 bases and J shed 5 bases, with 12 bases lying between them. CDR3 nucleotides: TGTGCCAGCTGGTCAGGTTTAACCGGGGAGCTGTTTTTT. Protein sequence: CASWSGLTGELFF.

This rearrangement joins TRBV12-3 or TRBV12-4 to TRBJ2-1; D might be TRBD2 (5 bases). There are 13 residues in the CDR3. V lost 5 bases to trimming and J lost 9 bases, with 14 bases between them. In DNA form, the CDR3 reads TGTGCCAGCAGTACCCGGAGTAGCGTTGAGCAGTTCTTC. Its translation is CASSTRSSVEQFF.

The V call is TRBV5-6, the J call TRBJ1-5; D remains unclear. Trimming cost V 0 bases and J 6 bases, with 10 bases left between them. The V gene's germline CDR1 is SGHDT and CDR2 YYEEEE. CDR3 length: 14 amino acids. The CDR3, as DNA: TGTGCCAGCAGCTTGGCCGGGGTCGGTCAGCCCCAGCATTTT. As protein: CASSLAGVGQPQHF. Filled out from reference TRBV5-6 and TRBJ1-5, the complete variable domain reads DAGVTQSPTHLIKTRGQQVTLRCSPKSGHDTVSWYQQALGQGPQFIFQYYEEEERQRGNFPDRFSGHQFPNYSSELNVNALLLGDSALYLCASSLAGVGQPQHFGDGTRLSIL.

This clonotype was seen only a few times. V is TRBV6-1 and J is TRBJ2-7; D unresolved. The CDR3 contains 13 residues. The V and J ends lost 4 bases and 0 bases respectively, with 7 bases between them. Germline CDR1 is MNHNS and CDR2 is SASEGT. The CDR3 sequence: CASSVAVSYEQYV. Written as DNA, the CDR3 is TGTGCCAGCAGTGTGGCGGTCTCCTACGAGCAGTACGTC.

This clonotype has a handful of counts. The chain carries TRBV6-5 and TRBJ1-1; TRBD1 matches at 8 bases. V was pared by 2 bases and J by 1 base, with 6 bases of the junction left unmatched. This CDR3 comprises 16 residues. Germline V gene data show CDR1 as MNHEY and CDR2 as SVGAGI. The CDR3, as DNA: TGTGCCAGCAGTTACACCACCGGGACAGGGAACACTGAAGCTTTCTTT. It codes for CASSYTTGTGNTEAFF.

This clonotype has a handful of counts. CDR3 DNA sequence: TGTGCCACCCTGGACAGGGGTGCCGAGCAGTACGTC. It is translated as CATLDRGAEQYV. The rearrangement links TRBV24-1 to TRBJ2-7; TRBD1 matches at 9 bases. With V trimmed by 9 bases and J by 6 bases, 5 bases remained unmatched. Germline-derived CDR1 and CDR2 are KGHDR and SFDVKD. The CDR3 totals 12 residues.

In this sample, this clonotype turned up a few times. CDR3 amino acids: CASSFGQGADNSPLHF. The CDR3 DNA sequence: TGTGCCAGCAGCTTCGGACAGGGGGCAGATAATTCACCCCTCCACTTT. The chain links TRBV7-8 to TRBJ1-6, with 11 positions matching TRBD1. The CDR3 consists of 16 residues. V dropped 3 bases and J dropped 5; count of bases not matched to a gene: 3. Per germline, CDR1 SGHVS and CDR2 FQNEAQ.

This clonotype was counted between two and nine times. V and J are TRBV20-1 and TRBJ1-1; maybe TRBD1 (5 bases). This CDR3 spans 13 amino acids. V was clipped by 5 bases and J by 6 bases, with 16 bases between them. CDR1 DFQATT and CDR2 SNEGSKA come from the germline V gene (reference sequence). CDR3 sequence reads: CSALRAGIPEAFF. The CDR3 DNA follows: TGCAGTGCTCTGCGGGCAGGGATACCTGAAGCTTTCTTT.

This clonotype turned up a few times. The chain uses TRBV12-3 or TRBV12-4 and TRBJ2-6; D possibly matches TRBD1 or TRBD2 (5 bases each). The CDR3 extends over 14 amino acids. Trimming pared 8 bases from V and 0 bases from J, leaving 8 bases between. CDR3 DNA sequence: TGTGCCAGCGAGGGGACCTCTGGGGCCAACGTCCTGACTTTC. This codes for CASEGTSGANVLTF.

This clonotype was counted at least ten times. The gene calls are TRBV28 and TRBJ1-1, with D hard to call. CDR3 size: 13 residues. V was cut by 4 bases and J by 2 bases, with 8 bases left in between. Germline V gene lookup returns CDR1 MDHEN and CDR2 SYDVKM. CDR3 in DNA: TGTGCCAGCAGTTCGACGGTCAACACTGAAGCTTTCTTT. Translating gives CASSSTVNTEAFF.